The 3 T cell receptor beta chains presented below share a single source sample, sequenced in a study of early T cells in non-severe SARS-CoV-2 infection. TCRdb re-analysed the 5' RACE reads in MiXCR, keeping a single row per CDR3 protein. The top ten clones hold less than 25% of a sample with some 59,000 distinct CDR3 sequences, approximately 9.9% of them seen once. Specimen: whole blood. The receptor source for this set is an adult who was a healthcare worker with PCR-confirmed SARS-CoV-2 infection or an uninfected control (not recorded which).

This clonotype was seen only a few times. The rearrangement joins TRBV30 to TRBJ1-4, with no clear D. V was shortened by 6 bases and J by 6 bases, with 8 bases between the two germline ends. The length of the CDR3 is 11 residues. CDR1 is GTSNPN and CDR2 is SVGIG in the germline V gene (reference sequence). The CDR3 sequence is CACTRYEKLFF. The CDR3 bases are TGTGCCTGTACCCGATATGAAAAACTGTTTTTT.

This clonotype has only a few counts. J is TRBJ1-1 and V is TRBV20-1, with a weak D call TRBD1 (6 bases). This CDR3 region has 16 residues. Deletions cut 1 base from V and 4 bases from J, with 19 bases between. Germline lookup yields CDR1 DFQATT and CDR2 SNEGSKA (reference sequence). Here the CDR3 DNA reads TGCAGTGCTAGAGTCCCCAACGTGGGCAGGGGCACTGAAGCTTTCTTT. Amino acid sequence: CSARVPNVGRGTEAFF.

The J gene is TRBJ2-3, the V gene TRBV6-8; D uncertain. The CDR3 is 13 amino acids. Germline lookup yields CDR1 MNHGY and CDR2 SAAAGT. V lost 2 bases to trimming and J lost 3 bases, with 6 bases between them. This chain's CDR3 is CASSYPSTDTQYF. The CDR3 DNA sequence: TGTGCCAGCAGTTACCCCTCGACAGATACGCAGTATTTT.